The 23 T cell receptor beta chains in this list originate from one sample, sequenced in a study of vaccination and CD4 T cells after COVID-19. Oncomine TCR Beta short-read sequencing was applied to DNA from cultured CD4+ T cells. Each CDR3 protein gets one entry after TCRdb re-called the PCR reads with MiXCR. The sample lists 10,000 or so distinct CDR3 sequences, roughly 27% occurring once. As for treatment: approximately nine-day PBMC culture with coronavirus spike peptide pools or control peptides (ViraFEST assay). No antigens are known for them. Sequencing was performed on CD4+ T cells from blood, cultured in vitro, taken before SARS-CoV-2 vaccination. Every receptor here comes from a human donor who received a COVID-19 vaccine.

This clonotype was found a few times. V is TRBV5-1 and J is TRBJ1-1; D is unclear. This CDR3 spans 14 amino acids. The germline CDR1 and CDR2 sequences are SGHRS and YFSETQ. V lost 0 bases, J lost 1 base, and 7 bases lay in between. CDR3 sequence: CASSLEVSNTEAFF. The CDR3 DNA reads TGCGCCAGCAGCTTGGAAGTATCGAACACTGAAGCTTTCTTT.

The V and J genes are TRBV5-6 and TRBJ2-7; possibly TRBD1 for D (6 bases). V was cut by 2 bases and J by 1 base, with 16 bases left in between. CDR1 SGHDT and CDR2 YYEEEE come from the germline V gene. CDR3 length equals 16 residues. CDR3 in amino acids: CASSLLGHSYSYEQYF. CDR3 DNA sequence: TGTGCCAGCAGCTTACTGGGACACTCATATTCCTACGAGCAGTACTTC.

Only a few counts were recorded for this clonotype. This rearrangement joins TRBV6-1 to TRBJ1-5; D ambiguous. Germline CDR1 is MNHNS and CDR2 is SASEGT. Trimming removed 6 bases at V and 0 bases at J, with 12 bases between. This CDR3 has 15 residues. CDR3 sequence reads: CASRRTNYSNQPQHF. CDR3 bases: TGTGCCAGCAGAAGAACTAATTATAGCAATCAGCCCCAGCATTTT.

This clonotype was seen only once. CDR3 nucleotides: TGTGCCACCGGACAGGGAACAGATACGCAGTATTTT. Translated, it gives CATGQGTDTQYF. J is TRBJ2-3 and V is TRBV19; the match to TRBD1 covers 8 bases. This CDR3 has 12 amino acids. Trimming cost V 10 bases and J 3 bases; bases outside gene matches: 3. Germline V gene data show CDR1 as LNHDA and CDR2 as SQIVND (reference sequence).

This clonotype was counted only a few times. The rearrangement uses TRBV7-3 and TRBJ2-2; D uncertain. Per germline, CDR1 SGHTA and CDR2 FQGTGA. This CDR3 spans 14 amino acids. Trimming stripped 6 bases from V and 2 bases from J, with 10 bases between. The CDR3 DNA reads TGTGCCAGCAGTCTTGACGGAAACACCGGGGAGCTGTTTTTT. This encodes CASSLDGNTGELFF.

This rearrangement joins TRBV19 to TRBJ1-6, with 9 nucleotides matching TRBD1. This CDR3 contains 15 residues. Germline V gene lookup returns CDR1 LNHDA and CDR2 SQIVND (reference sequence). Germline trimming cut 7 bases from V and 11 bases from J; bases unmatched to any gene: 12. The CDR3 DNA reads TGTGCCAGTACAACCCGGACAGGGGTGGGGACACCCCTCCACTTT. This codes for CASTTRTGVGTPLHF. Together with reference TRBV19 and TRBJ1-6, the CDR3 gives the full variable domain: DGGITQSPKYLFRKEGQNVTLSCEQNLNHDAMYWYRQDPGQGLRLIYYSQIVNDFQKGDIAEGYSVSREKKESFPLTVTSAQKNPTAFYLCASTTRTGVGTPLHFGNGTRLTVT.

This clonotype was observed a few times. The chain is built from TRBV5-1 and TRBJ2-5, with a tentative D call TRBD1 (6 bases). The V gene's germline CDR1 is SGHRS and CDR2 YFSETQ. This CDR3 is built from 15 residues. Deletions cut 0 bases from V and 5 bases from J, with 14 bases between. In DNA, the CDR3 is TGCGCCAGCAGCTTGGCCTCAGGGGCGTGGGAGACCCAGTACTTC. Its translation is CASSLASGAWETQYF.

The rearrangement uses TRBV20-1 and TRBJ2-1, with D perhaps assigned TRBD1 or TRBD2 (5 bases each). The CDR3 runs 14 residues. V was pared by 3 bases and J by 12 bases, with 21 bases between. CDR1 DFQATT and CDR2 SNEGSKA come from the germline V gene (reference sequence). The DNA for the CDR3 is TGCAGTGCTAGTAGGGGAAAGCGGAGAGAGGGGCAGTTCTTC. Protein sequence: CSASRGKRREGQFF.

This chain uses TRBV24-1 with TRBJ2-1; the match to TRBD1 covers 8 bases. V lost 4 bases and J lost 4; bases outside the gene matches: 8. Germline assignment: CDR1 KGHDR and CDR2 SFDVKD. CDR3 length: 16 residues. CDR3: CATSDLGQGRYNEQFF. As DNA, the CDR3 is TGTGCCACCAGTGACCTCGGACAGGGACGGTACAATGAGCAGTTCTTC.

The sample holds a few counts of this clonotype. This sequence joins TRBV20-1 and TRBJ2-3; possibly TRBD2 for D (6 bases). The length of the CDR3 is 14 residues. V was clipped by 5 bases and J by 1 base, with 13 bases between them. Germline lookup yields CDR1 DFQATT and CDR2 SNEGSKA (reference sequence). CDR3 amino acids: CSAPTSGGTDTQYF. CDR3 bases: TGCAGTGCTCCGACTTCGGGGGGCACAGATACGCAGTATTTT.

This clonotype has more than one count but fewer than ten. V is TRBV6-1 and J is TRBJ1-1, with unresolved D. Trimming left V 7 bases short and J 6 bases short, with 12 bases between. Germline assignment: CDR1 MNHNS and CDR2 SASEGT. This CDR3 region has 12 residues. CDR3 coding DNA: TGTGCCAGCACGAGGGTGTCAGCTGAAGCTTTCTTT. It specifies CASTRVSAEAFF.

The chain links TRBV6-2 or TRBV6-3 to TRBJ2-3, with 11 bases that match TRBD2. The CDR3 consists of 16 residues. V gave up 6 bases and J gave up 3 bases; unmatched junction bases: 8. The V gene's germline CDR1 is MNHEY and CDR2 SVGEGT. The CDR3 DNA follows: TGTGCCAGCAGGACTTTGACTAGCGGGGAGACAGATACGCAGTATTTT. Translated, it gives CASRTLTSGETDTQYF.

The sample holds a few counts of this clonotype. The rearrangement joins TRBV6-1 to TRBJ2-7; D possibly corresponds to TRBD2 (5 bases). The ends were cut back, 0 bases at V and 5 bases at J, with 14 bases in the middle. CDR3 length: 15 amino acids. Germline CDR1 is MNHNS and CDR2 is SASEGT. CDR3 sequence reads: CASSEAFRERNEQYF. CDR3 nucleotide sequence: TGTGCCAGCAGTGAAGCATTCCGGGAAAGGAACGAGCAGTACTTC.

This clonotype was counted between two and nine times. The gene calls are TRBV20-1 and TRBJ2-7; D call uncertain. Germline values: CDR1 DFQATT, CDR2 SNEGSKA (reference sequence). V shed 0 bases and J shed 1 base, with 7 bases lying between them. The CDR3 spans 13 residues. The CDR3 nucleotides read TGCAGTGCTAGAGAGGACGTATCCTACGAGCAGTACTTC. This translates into CSAREDVSYEQYF.

This clonotype ranks as medium-sized. The rearrangement uses TRBV19 and TRBJ1-2; D gene ambiguous. The CDR3 extends over 13 amino acids. CDR1 LNHDA and CDR2 SQIVND come from the germline V gene (reference sequence). V gave up 7 bases and J gave up 0 bases, with 9 bases separating them. CDR3 in DNA: TGTGCCAGTATGCCACGACCTAACTATGGCTACACCTTC. Translated, it gives CASMPRPNYGYTF.

The chain couples TRBV6-2 or TRBV6-3 to TRBJ2-3; D perhaps matches TRBD2 (6 bases). CDR3 size: 13 residues. Trimming removed 4 bases from V and 5 bases from J, with 10 bases in between. Germline V gene lookup returns CDR1 MNHEY and CDR2 SVGEGT. CDR3 DNA sequence: TGTGCCAGCAGTTGGCGGGGCCAAGATACGCAGTATTTT. Amino acids: CASSWRGQDTQYF.

V usage is TRBV20-1 and J usage is TRBJ1-1; 10 bases fit TRBD1. V lost 7 bases and J lost 3; bases outside the gene matches: 17. There are 17 residues in the CDR3. Germline values: CDR1 DFQATT, CDR2 SNEGSKA (reference sequence). CDR3 in DNA: TGCAGTGTTCCGGGACAGGGGCCGGTTTTGGGGCACACTGAAGCTTTCTTT. This sequence encodes CSVPGQGPVLGHTEAFF.

V is TRBV7-3 and J is TRBJ1-1; 7 bases are a match to TRBD1. The CDR3 totals 16 residues. Germline V CDR1 and CDR2: SGHTA, FQGTGA. V lost 0 bases, J lost 2 bases, and 6 bases stayed unmatched. The CDR3 sequence is CASSLTGGVLNTEAFF. In DNA, the CDR3 is TGTGCCAGCAGCTTAACAGGGGGCGTACTCAACACTGAAGCTTTCTTT.

The sample holds a few counts of this clonotype. The rearrangement uses TRBV21-1 and TRBJ1-4; the table's TRBD1 call for D was not verified on the DNA. TRBV21-1 is deemed a pseudogene. The CDR3 has 14 amino acids. CDR3 sequence reads: CASSPRGANEKLFF. The CDR3 DNA follows: TGTGCCAGCAGCCCCCGAGGGGCTAATGAAAAACTGTTTTTT.

The V call is TRBV10-3, the J call TRBJ2-3; TRBD2 agrees at 10 bases. The CDR3 runs 15 residues. CDR1 and CDR2 from the germline V gene are ENHRY and SYGVKD. Unmatched junction bases numbered 8, after V lost 11 bases and J lost 0 bases. The CDR3 reads CAPSGGDSSTDTQYF. The CDR3 nucleotides read TGTGCCCCAAGCGGGGGGGATTCTAGCACAGATACGCAGTATTTT.

This clonotype is medium-sized by share. This chain joins TRBV24-1 and TRBJ1-1; a possible D gene is TRBD1 (5 bases). The length of the CDR3 is 16 residues. V lost 5 bases and J 5 bases, leaving 20 bases between the germline ends. CDR1 KGHDR and CDR2 SFDVKD come from the germline V gene. Here the CDR3 DNA reads TGTGCCACCAGTGTAGGGGATCTCGCCCATCGGACTGAAGCTTTCTTT. This sequence encodes CATSVGDLAHRTEAFF.

This clonotype appeared a few times. The rearrangement joins TRBV7-2 to TRBJ2-5, with 8 bases identical to TRBD2. CDR1 is SGHTA and CDR2 is FQGNSA in the germline V gene. CDR3 length equals 16 residues. The J segment lost 6 bases and the V segment lost 5 bases, leaving 14 bases of the junction unmatched. CDR3 sequence reads: CASSPPSGRPKKTQYF. The CDR3 nucleotides read TGTGCCAGCAGCCCACCTAGCGGGCGACCCAAGAAGACCCAGTACTTC.

The DNA of the CDR3 is TGTGCCAGCAGCCCACCAAGACTTAATGGGGGCAATGAGCAGTTCTTC. This sequence encodes CASSPPRLNGGNEQFF. This sequence joins TRBV7-9 and TRBJ2-1; TRBD1 or TRBD2 may be the D gene (5 bases each). CDR1 is SEHNR, CDR2 FQNEAQ, per germline (reference sequence). This CDR3 has 16 amino acids. V lost 5 bases to trimming and J lost 6 bases, with 20 bases between them.